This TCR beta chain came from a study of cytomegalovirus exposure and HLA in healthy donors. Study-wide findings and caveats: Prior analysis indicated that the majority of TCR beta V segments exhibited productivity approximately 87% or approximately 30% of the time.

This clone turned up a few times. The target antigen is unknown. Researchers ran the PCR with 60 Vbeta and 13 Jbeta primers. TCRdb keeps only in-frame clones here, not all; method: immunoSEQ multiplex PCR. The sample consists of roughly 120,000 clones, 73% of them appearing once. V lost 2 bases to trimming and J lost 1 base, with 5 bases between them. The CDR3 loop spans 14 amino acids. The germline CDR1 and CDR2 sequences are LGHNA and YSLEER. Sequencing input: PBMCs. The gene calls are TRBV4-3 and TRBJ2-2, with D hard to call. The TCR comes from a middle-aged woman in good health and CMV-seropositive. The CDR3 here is CASSQTGNTGELFF. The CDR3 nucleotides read TGCGCCAGCAGCCAAACTGGGAACACCGGGGAGCTGTTTTTT.